This TCR beta chain was sequenced for a study of regulatory T cells in long-lasting Graves disease. This clonotype has at least ten counts. Arm-PCR with iRepertoire HTBI primers amplified the CDR3 regions for these TCR beta libraries. TCRdb called the multiplex PCR reads again in MiXCR, with one record for every CDR3 protein. The sample has some 450,000 distinct CDR3 sequences, around 15% seen once; the top ten hold about 10%. The time point here: newly diagnosed GD, antithyroid drugs for less than 3 months. PBMCs were the source of the RNA used for TCR sequencing. There are 16 residues in the CDR3. The germline CDR1 and CDR2 sequences are LGHDT and YNNKEL (reference sequence). With 3 bases removed from V and 4 bases from J, the gap between germline ends came to 16 bases. Another study also made use of these data, one on T cells in Graves' hyperthyroidism and ophthalmopathy.

The material was peripheral blood mononuclear cells (PBMCs), obtained at new diagnosis, from a patient treated with antithyroid drugs. The origin of this receptor is a woman in her twenties or thirties with Graves disease. The chain couples TRBV3-1 to TRBJ2-1, with D possibly matching TRBD2 (6 bases). This CDR3 reads CASSQVGTAGYNEQFF. Written as DNA, the CDR3 is TGTGCCAGCAGCCAGGTCGGGACTGCAGGTTACAATGAGCAGTTCTTC.